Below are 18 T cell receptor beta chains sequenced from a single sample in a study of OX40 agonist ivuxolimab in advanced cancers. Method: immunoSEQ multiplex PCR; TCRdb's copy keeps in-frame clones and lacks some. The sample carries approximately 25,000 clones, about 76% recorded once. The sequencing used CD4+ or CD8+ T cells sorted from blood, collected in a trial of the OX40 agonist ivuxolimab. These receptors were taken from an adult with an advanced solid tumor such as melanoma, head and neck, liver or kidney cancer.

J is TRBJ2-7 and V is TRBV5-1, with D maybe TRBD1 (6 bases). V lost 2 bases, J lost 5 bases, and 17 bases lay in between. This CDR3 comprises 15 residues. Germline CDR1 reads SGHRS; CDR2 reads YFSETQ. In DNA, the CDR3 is TGCGCCAGCAGCTTACAGGGTCCCGAGTTCCACGAGCAGTACTTC. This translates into CASSLQGPEFHEQYF.

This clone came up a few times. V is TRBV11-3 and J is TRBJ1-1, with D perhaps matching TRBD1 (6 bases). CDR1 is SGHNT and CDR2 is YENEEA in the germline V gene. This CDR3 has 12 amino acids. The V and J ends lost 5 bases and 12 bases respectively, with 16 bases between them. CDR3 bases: TGTGCCAGCAGCAACCAAACAGGGAGAACTTTCTTT. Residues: CASSNQTGRTFF. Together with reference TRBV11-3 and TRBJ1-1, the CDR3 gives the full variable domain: EAGVVQSPRYKIIEKKQPVAFWCNPISGHNTLYWYLQNLGQGPELLIRYENEEAVDDSQLPKDRFSAERLKGVDSTLKIQPAELGDSAVYLCASSNQTGRTFFGQGTRLTVV.

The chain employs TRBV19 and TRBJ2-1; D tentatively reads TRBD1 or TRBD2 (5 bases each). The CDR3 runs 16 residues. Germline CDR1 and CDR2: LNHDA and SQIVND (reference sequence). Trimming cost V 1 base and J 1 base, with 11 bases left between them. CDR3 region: CASSIGRGRSYNEQFF. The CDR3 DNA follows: TGTGCCAGTAGTATAGGACGGGGCCGTTCCTACAATGAGCAGTTCTTC.

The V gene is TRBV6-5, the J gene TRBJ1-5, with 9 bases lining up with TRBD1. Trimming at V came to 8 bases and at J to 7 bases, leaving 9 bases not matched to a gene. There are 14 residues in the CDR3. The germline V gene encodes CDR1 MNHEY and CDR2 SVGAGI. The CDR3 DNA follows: TGTGCCAGCTGGATGGGACAGGGAGTGCAGCCCCAGCATTTT. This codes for CASWMGQGVQPQHF.

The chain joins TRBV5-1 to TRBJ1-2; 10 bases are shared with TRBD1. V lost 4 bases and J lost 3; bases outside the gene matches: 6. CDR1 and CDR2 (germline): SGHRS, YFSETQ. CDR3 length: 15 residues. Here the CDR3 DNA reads TGCGCCAGCAGCCCCTCCGGGACAGGGGACTATGGCTACACCTTC. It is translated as CASSPSGTGDYGYTF. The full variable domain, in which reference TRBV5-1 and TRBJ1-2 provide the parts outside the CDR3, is KAGVTQTPRYLIKTRGQQVTLSCSPISGHRSVSWYQQTPGQGLQFLFEYFSETQRNKGNFPGRFSGRQFSNSRSEMNVSTLELGDSALYLCASSPSGTGDYGYTFGSGTRLTVV.

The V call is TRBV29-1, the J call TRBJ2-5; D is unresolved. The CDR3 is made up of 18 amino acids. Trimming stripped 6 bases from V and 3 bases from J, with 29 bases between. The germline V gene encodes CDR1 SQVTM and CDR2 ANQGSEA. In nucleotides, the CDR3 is TGCAGCGTCACCAGGATGGCCCTGGAAGCGAAAATCGAAGAGACCCAGTACTTC. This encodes CSVTRMALEAKIEETQYF.

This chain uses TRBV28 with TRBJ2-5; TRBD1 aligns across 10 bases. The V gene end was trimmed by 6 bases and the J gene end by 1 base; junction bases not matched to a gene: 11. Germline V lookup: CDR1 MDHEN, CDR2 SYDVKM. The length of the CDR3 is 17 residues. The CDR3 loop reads CASSLPGQGTFQETQYF. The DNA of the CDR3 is TGTGCCAGCAGCCTACCGGGACAGGGGACTTTCCAAGAGACCCAGTACTTC.

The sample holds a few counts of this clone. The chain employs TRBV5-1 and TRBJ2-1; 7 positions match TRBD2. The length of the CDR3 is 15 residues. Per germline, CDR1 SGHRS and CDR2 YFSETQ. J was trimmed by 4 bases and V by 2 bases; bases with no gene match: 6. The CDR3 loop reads CASSLEAGNYNEQFF. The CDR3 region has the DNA TGCGCCAGCAGCTTAGAAGCGGGAAATTACAATGAGCAGTTCTTC.

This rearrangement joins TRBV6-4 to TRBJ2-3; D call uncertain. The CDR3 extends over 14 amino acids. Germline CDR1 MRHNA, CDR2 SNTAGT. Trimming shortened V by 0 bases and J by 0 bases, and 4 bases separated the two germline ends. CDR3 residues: CASSDSGSTDTQYF. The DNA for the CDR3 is TGTGCCAGCAGTGACTCAGGGAGCACAGATACGCAGTATTTT.

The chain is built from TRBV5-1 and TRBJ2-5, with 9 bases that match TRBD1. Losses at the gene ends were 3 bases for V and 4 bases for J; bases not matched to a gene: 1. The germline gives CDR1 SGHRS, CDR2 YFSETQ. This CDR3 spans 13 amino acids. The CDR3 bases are TGCGCCAGCAGCTCGACAGGGGGAGAGACCCAGTACTTC. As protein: CASSSTGGETQYF.

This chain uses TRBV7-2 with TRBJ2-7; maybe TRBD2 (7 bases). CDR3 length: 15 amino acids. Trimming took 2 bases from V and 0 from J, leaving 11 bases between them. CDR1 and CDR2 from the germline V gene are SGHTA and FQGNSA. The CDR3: CASSLRGATSYEQYF. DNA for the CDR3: TGTGCCAGCAGCTTACGGGGGGCGACCTCCTACGAGCAGTACTTC.

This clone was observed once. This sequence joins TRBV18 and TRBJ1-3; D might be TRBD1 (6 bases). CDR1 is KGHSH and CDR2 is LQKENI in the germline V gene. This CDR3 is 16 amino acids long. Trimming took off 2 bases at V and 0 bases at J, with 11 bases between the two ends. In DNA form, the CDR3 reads TGTGCCAGCTCACCAGAGACAGGAGTCTCTGGAAACACCATATATTTT. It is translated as CASSPETGVSGNTIYF.

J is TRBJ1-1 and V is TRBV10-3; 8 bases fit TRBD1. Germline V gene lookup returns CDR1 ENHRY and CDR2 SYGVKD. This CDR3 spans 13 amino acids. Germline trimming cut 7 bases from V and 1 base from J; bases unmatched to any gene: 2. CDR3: CAINGQGNTEAFF. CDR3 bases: TGTGCCATCAATGGACAGGGGAACACTGAAGCTTTCTTT.

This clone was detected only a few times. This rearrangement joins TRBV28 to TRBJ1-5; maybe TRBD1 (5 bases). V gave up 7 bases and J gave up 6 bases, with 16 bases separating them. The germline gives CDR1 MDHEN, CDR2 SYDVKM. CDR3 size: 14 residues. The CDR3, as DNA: TGTGCCAGCATGGGGGGGGGAGGCGGTCAGCCCCAGCATTTT. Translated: CASMGGGGGQPQHF.

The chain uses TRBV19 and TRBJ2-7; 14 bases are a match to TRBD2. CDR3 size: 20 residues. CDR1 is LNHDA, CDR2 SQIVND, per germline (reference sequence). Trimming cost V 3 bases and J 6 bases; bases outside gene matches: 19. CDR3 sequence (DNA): TGTGCCAGTAGTATGCCTCCTCTATCGACTAGCGGGAGGGCCGTCCGCGAGCAGTACTTC. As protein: CASSMPPLSTSGRAVREQYF.

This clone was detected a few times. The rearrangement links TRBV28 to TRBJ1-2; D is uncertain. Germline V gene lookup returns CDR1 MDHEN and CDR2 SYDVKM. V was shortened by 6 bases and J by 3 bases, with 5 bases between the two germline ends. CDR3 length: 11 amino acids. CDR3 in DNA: TGTGCCAGCAGACTCTACTATGGCTACACCTTC. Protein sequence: CASRLYYGYTF.

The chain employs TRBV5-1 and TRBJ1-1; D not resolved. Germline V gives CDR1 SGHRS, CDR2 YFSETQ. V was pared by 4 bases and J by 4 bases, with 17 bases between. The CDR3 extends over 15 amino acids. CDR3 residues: CASSLVGRAGTEAFF. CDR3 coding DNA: TGCGCCAGCAGCCTCGTCGGACGAGCGGGCACTGAAGCTTTCTTT.

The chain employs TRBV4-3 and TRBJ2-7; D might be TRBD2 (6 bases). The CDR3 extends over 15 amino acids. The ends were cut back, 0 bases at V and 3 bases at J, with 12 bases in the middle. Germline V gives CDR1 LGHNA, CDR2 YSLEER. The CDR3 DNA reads TGCGCCAGCAGCCAAGAAGGAGGGGCGGGCTACGAGCAGTACTTC. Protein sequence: CASSQEGGAGYEQYF.